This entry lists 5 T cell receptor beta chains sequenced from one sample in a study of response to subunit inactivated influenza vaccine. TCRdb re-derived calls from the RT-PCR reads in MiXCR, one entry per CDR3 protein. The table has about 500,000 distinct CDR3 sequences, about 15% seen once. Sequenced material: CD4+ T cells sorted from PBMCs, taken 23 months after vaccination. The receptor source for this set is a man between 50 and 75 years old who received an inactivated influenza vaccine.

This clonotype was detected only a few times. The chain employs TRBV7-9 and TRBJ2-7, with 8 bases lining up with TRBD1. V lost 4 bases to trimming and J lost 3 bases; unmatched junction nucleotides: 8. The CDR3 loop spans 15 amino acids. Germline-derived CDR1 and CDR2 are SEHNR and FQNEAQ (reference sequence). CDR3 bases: TGTGCCAGCAGCTATCCCGACAGGGGATTCTACGAGCAGTACTTC. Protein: CASSYPDRGFYEQYF.

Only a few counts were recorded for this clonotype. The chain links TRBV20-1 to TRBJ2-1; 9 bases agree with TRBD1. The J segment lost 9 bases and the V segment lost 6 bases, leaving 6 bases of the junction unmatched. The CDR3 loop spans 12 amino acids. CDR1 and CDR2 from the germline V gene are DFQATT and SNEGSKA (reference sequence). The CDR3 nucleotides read TGCAGTGCCCCACAGGGGGCTGGTGAGCAGTTCTTC. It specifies CSAPQGAGEQFF.

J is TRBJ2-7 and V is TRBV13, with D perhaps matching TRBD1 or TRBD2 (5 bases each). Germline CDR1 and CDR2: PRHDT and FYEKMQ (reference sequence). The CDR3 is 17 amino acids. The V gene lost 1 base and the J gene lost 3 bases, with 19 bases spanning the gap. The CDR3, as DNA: TGTGCCAGCAGCTTAGACGGCGGGCTTGGGGACCACTACGAGCAGTACTTC. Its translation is CASSLDGGLGDHYEQYF.

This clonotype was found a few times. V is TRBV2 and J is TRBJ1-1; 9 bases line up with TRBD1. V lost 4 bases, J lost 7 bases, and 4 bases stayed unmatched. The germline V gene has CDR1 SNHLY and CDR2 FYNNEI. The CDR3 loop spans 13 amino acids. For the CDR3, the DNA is TGTGCCAGCAGTGTATGGGGACAGGGTGAAGCTTTCTTT. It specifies CASSVWGQGEAFF.

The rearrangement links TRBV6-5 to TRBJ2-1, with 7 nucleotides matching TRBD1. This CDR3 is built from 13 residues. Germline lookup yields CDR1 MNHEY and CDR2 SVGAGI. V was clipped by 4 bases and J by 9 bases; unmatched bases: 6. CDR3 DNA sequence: TGTGCCAGCAGTTGGAAGGGGGCGGGTGAGCAGTTCTTC. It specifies CASSWKGAGEQFF.